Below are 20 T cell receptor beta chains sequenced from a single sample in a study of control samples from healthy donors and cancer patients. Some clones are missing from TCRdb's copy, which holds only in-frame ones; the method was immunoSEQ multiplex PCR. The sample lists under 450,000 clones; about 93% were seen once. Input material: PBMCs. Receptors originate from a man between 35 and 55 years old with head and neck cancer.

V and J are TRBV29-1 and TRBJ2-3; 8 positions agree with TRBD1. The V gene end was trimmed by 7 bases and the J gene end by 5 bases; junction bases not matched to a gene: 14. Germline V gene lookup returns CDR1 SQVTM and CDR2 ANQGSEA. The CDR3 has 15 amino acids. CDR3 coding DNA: TGCAGCGCCGTCCACGGGACAGGCAAATTAGATACGCAGTATTTT. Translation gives CSAVHGTGKLDTQYF.

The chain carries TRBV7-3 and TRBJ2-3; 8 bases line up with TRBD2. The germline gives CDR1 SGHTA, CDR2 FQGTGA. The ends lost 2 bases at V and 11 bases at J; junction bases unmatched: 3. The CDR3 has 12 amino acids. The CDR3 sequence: CASSLSGGGQYF. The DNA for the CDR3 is TGTGCCAGCAGCTTATCGGGAGGGGGGCAGTATTTT.

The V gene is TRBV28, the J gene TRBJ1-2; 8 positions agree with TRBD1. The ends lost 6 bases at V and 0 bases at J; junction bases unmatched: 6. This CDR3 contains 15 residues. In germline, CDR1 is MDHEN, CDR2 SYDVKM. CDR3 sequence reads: CASRRTGQANYGYTF. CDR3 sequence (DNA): TGTGCCAGCAGACGGACAGGGCAAGCTAACTATGGCTACACCTTC.

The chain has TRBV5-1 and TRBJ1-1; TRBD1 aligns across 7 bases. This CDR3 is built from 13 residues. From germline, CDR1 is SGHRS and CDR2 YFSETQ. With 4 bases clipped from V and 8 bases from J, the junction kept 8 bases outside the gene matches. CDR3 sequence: CASSVEGGQEAFF. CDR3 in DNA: TGCGCCAGCAGCGTCGAAGGGGGACAGGAAGCTTTCTTT.

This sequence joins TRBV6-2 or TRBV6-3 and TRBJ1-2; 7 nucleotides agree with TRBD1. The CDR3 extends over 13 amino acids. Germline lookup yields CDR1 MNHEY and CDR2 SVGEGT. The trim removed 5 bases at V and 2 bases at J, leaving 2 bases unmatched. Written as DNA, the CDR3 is TGTGCCAGCAGTGGGGACAGAAACTATGGCTACACCTTC. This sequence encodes CASSGDRNYGYTF.

CDR3 nucleotide sequence: TGTGCCAGCAGCCCGACGGCCGCGAACACCGGGGAGCTGTTTTTT. Its protein is CASSPTAANTGELFF. The V and J genes are TRBV28 and TRBJ2-2; D not resolved. V lost 6 bases, J lost 0 bases, and 11 bases lay in between. CDR1 is MDHEN, CDR2 SYDVKM, per germline. This CDR3 is 15 amino acids long.

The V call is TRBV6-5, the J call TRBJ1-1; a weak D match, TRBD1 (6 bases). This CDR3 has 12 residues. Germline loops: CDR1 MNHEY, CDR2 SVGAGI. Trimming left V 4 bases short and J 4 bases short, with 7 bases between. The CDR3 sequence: CASSSGATEAFF. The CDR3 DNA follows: TGTGCCAGCAGTTCAGGGGCCACTGAAGCTTTCTTT.

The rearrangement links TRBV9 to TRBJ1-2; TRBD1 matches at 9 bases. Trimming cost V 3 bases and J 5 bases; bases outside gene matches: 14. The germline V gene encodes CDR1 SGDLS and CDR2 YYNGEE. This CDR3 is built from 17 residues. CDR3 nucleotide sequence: TGTGCCAGCAGCGGAACCGGGACAGGGACAAAGGATTATGGCTACACCTTC. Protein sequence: CASSGTGTGTKDYGYTF.

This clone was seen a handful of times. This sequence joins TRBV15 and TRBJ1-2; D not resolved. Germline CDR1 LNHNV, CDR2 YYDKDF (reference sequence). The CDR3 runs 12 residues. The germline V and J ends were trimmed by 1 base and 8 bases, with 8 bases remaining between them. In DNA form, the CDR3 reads TGTGCCACCAGCAGAGTGACATCCGGCTACACCTTC. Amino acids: CATSRVTSGYTF.

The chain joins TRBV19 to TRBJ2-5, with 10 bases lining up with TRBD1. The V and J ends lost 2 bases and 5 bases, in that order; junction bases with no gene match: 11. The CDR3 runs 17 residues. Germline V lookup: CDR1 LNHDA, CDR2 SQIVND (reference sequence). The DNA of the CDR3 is TGTGCCAGTAGTATAACCCCGGGACAGGGGAAAAGGGAGACCCAGTACTTC. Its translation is CASSITPGQGKRETQYF.

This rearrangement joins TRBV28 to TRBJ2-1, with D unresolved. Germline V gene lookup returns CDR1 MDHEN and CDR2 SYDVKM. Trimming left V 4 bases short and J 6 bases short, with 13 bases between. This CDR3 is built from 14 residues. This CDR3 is CASSWATRPNEQFF. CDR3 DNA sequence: TGTGCCAGCAGTTGGGCAACTCGGCCCAATGAGCAGTTCTTC.

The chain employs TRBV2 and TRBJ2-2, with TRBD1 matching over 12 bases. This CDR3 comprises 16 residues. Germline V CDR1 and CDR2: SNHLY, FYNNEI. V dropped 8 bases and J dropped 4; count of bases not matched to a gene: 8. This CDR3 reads CASFPGQGAVTGELFF. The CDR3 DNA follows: TGTGCCAGCTTCCCGGGACAGGGGGCTGTCACCGGGGAGCTGTTTTTT.

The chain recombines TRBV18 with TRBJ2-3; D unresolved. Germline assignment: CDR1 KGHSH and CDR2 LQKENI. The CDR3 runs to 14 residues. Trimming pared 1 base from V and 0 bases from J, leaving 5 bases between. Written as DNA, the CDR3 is TGTGCCAGCTCACCACTGGGGAGCACAGATACGCAGTATTTT. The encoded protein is CASSPLGSTDTQYF.

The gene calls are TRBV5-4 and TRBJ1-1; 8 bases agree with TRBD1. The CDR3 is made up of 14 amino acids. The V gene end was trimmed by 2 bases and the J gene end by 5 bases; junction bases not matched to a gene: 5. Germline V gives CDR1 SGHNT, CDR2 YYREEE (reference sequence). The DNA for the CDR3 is TGTGCCAGCAGCTTCGGACAGGGAGGGACTGAAGCTTTCTTT. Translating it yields CASSFGQGGTEAFF. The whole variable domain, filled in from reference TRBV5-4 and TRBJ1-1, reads ETGVTQSPTHLIKTRGQQVTLRCSSQSGHNTVSWYQQALGQGPQFIFQYYREEENGRGNFPPRFSGLQFPNYSSELNVNALELDDSALYLCASSFGQGGTEAFFGQGTRLTVV.

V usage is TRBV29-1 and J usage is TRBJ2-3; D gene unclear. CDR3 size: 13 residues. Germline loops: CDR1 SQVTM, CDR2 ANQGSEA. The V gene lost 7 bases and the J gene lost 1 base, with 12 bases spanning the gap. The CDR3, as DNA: TGCAGCGGTGGAAGGGCGGGCACAGATACGCAGTATTTT. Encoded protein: CSGGRAGTDTQYF.

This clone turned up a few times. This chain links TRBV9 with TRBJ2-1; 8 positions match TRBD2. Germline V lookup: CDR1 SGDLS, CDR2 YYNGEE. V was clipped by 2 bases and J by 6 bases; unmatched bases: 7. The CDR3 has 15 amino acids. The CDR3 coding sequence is TGTGCCAGCAGCGTCAGCGGGAGTCCCCCCAATGAGCAGTTCTTC. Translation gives CASSVSGSPPNEQFF.

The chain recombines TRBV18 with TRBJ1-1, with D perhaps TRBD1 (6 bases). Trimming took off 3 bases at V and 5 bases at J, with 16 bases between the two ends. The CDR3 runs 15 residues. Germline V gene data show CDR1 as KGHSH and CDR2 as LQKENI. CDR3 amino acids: CASSPRDPRGTEAFF. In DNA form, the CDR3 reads TGTGCCAGCTCACCCCGGGATCCTAGGGGGACTGAAGCTTTCTTT. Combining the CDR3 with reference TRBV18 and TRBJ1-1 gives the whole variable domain NAGVMQNPRHLVRRRGQEARLRCSPMKGHSHVYWYRQLPEEGLKFMVYLQKENIIDESGMPKERFSAEFPKEGPSILRIQQVVRGDSAAYFCASSPRDPRGTEAFFGQGTRLTVV.

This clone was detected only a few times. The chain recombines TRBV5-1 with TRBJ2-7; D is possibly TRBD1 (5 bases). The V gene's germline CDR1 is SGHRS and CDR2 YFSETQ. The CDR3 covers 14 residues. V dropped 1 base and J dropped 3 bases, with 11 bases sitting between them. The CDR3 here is CASSLLGQGYEQYF. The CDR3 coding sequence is TGCGCCAGCAGCTTGTTGGGGCAGGGCTACGAGCAGTACTTC.

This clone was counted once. CDR3 nucleotide sequence: TGTGCCAGCAGCCAACAGGGGCACACCGGGGAGCTGTTTTTT. It encodes CASSQQGHTGELFF. V and J are TRBV14 and TRBJ2-2; tentative D call: TRBD1 (6 bases). V was pared by 2 bases and J by 3 bases, with 7 bases between. The CDR3 is 14 amino acids. The germline CDR1 and CDR2 sequences are SGHDN and FVKESK.

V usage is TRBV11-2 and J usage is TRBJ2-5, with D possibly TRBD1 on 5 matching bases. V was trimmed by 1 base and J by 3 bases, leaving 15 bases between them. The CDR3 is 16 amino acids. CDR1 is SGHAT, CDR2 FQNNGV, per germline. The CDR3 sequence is CASSLAATTVEETQYF. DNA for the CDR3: TGTGCCAGCAGCTTAGCCGCCACGACAGTGGAAGAGACCCAGTACTTC.